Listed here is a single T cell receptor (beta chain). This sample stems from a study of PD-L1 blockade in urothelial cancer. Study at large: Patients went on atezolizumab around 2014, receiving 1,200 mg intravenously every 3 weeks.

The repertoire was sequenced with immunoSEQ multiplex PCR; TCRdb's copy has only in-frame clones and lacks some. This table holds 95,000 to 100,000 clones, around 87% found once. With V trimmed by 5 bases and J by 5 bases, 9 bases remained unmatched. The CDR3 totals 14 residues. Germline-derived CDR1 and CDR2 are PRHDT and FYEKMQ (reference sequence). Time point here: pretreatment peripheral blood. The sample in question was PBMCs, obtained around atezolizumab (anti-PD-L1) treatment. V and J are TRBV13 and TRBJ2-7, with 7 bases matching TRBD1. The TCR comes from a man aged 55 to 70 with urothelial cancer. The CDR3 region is CASSPPTGSNEQYF. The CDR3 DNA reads TGTGCCAGCAGCCCACCGACAGGGTCCAACGAGCAGTACTTC.